The rows below give T cell receptor beta chains drawn from one sample of a study of shared clonotypes between healthy human individuals. Profiled with immunoSEQ multiplex PCR; TCRdb holds only in-frame clones, not every one. The sample lists approximately 500,000 clones; about 85% were seen once. The sample was PBMCs. Receptors were obtained from a woman aged 40 to 50 in good health. Some clones in this sample may be carry-over from other donors' samples. The CDR3 runs from the conserved cysteine through the conserved F or W. A D gene is named only where the DNA matches it firmly. The size field is filled for only some rows; it gives once, few, many or a size class.

J,D,size,V,CDR3,DNA
TRBJ1-4,TRBD1,.,TRBV5-1,CASSLQGATNEKLFF,TGCGCCAGCAGCTTACAGGGGGCAACTAATGAAAAACTGTTTTTT
TRBJ2-7,TRBD2,.,TRBV4-2,CASSQDRGLAPHEQYF,TGTGCCAGCAGCCAAGATCGGGGACTAGCTCCCCACGAGCAGTACTTC
TRBJ2-5,TRBD2,.,TRBV2,CASSDRGLAGAETQYF,TGTGCCAGCAGTGATCGGGGACTAGCGGGAGCAGAGACCCAGTACTTC
TRBJ2-1,TRBD2,.,TRBV10-2,CASSDPGLATHNEQFF,TGCGCCAGCAGTGACCCGGGACTAGCGACTCACAATGAGCAGTTCTTC
TRBJ1-2,.,.,TRBV11-2,CASSLERVDPIYGYTF,TGTGCCAGCAGCTTGGAACGGGTCGACCCTATCTATGGCTACACCTTC
TRBJ2-6,TRBD2,.,TRBV7-2,CASSLRGVTGANVLTF,TGTGCCAGCAGCCTCCGGGGGGTAACGGGGGCCAACGTCCTGACTTTC
TRBJ2-1,.,.,TRBV4-2,CASSQGIGNHNEQFF,TGTGCCAGCAGCCAAGGGATAGGGAACCACAATGAGCAGTTCTTC
TRBJ2-3,TRBD1,.,TRBV27,CASSNYRDRGTDTQYF,TGTGCCAGCAGTAACTACCGGGACAGGGGCACAGATACGCAGTATTTT
TRBJ2-1,.,.,TRBV6-4,CASSDNEQFF,TGTGCCAGCAGTGACAATGAGCAGTTCTTC
TRBJ1-5,TRBD1,.,TRBV28,CASSLLTGPGQPQHF,TGTGCCAGCAGTCTATTGACAGGGCCTGGGCAGCCCCAGCATTTT
TRBJ2-3,TRBD1,.,TRBV9,CASSVATGTFPDTQYF,TGTGCCAGCAGCGTAGCGACAGGGACCTTCCCAGATACGCAGTATTTT
TRBJ2-7,.,.,TRBV9,CASSVATVATSYEQYF,TGTGCCAGCAGCGTAGCTACGGTAGCGACCTCCTACGAGCAGTACTTC
TRBJ1-2,.,.,TRBV6-1,CASLWTADYYGYTF,TGTGCCAGCCTATGGACAGCAGATTACTATGGCTACACCTTC
TRBJ2-1,.,.,TRBV19,CASNRRPPYNEQFF,TGTGCCAGTAACCGGCGGCCGCCCTACAATGAGCAGTTCTTC
TRBJ1-1,.,.,TRBV28,CASSLGGGAFEAFF,TGTGCCAGCAGTTTAGGGGGCGGCGCTTTTGAAGCTTTCTTT
TRBJ1-5,.,.,TRBV28,CASSFLRVDSNQPQHF,TGTGCCAGCAGTTTCTTAAGGGTAGATAGCAATCAGCCCCAGCATTTT
TRBJ2-1,TRBD1,.,TRBV11-3,CASSLVRGQAYYNEQFF,TGTGCCAGCAGCTTAGTCCGTGGACAGGCCTACTACAATGAGCAGTTCTTC
TRBJ2-7,TRBD1,.,TRBV7-9,CASRRTGAGAQYF,TGTGCCAGCAGACGAACAGGGGCAGGGGCGCAGTACTTC
TRBJ2-1,.,.,TRBV7-9,CASNRVDLVF,TGTGCCAGCAACCGAGTAGATCTGGTCTTC
TRBJ1-1,.,many,TRBV7-3,CASSPSGGLNTEAFF,TGTGCCAGCAGCCCTTCGGGGGGCCTGAACACTGAAGCTTTCTTT
TRBJ1-2,TRBD1,.,TRBV6-1,CASSSDRGRVYGYTF,TGTGCCAGCAGTTCCGACAGGGGAAGAGTCTATGGCTACACCTTC
TRBJ2-7,.,.,TRBV30,CAWSPLGESAPYF,TGTGCCTGGAGTCCCCTCGGGGAGTCCGCACCGTACTTC
TRBJ2-4,.,.,TRBV7-9,CASSFPLGAGAKNIQYF,TGTGCCAGCAGCTTCCCTCTAGGGGCGGGGGCCAAAAACATTCAGTACTTC
TRBJ2-7,.,.,TRBV7-2,CASSFVAESSYEQYF,TGTGCCAGCAGCTTCGTAGCGGAGAGCTCCTACGAGCAGTACTTC
TRBJ2-1,TRBD2,.,TRBV29-1,CSAYRPGRENEQFF,TGCAGCGCATACCGCCCAGGGAGGGAGAATGAGCAGTTCTTC
TRBJ1-5,.,.,TRBV18,CASSDTNQPQHF,TGTGCCAGCTCGGACACCAATCAGCCCCAGCATTTT
TRBJ2-5,TRBD2,.,TRBV7-9,CASSGYRTSGRINQETQYF,TGTGCCAGCAGCGGCTACCGTACTAGCGGGAGGATAAACCAAGAGACCCAGTACTTC
TRBJ1-4,TRBD1,.,TRBV28,CASSHHGTGGEKLFF,TGTGCCAGCAGTCATCACGGGACAGGGGGTGAAAAACTGTTTTTT
TRBJ2-3,.,once,TRBV30,CAWSVTGAGDTQYF,TGTGCCTGGAGTGTAACAGGTGCTGGAGATACGCAGTATTTT
TRBJ1-1,.,.,TRBV4-2,CASSQVKGVRLNTEAFF,TGTGCCAGCAGCCAAGTAAAAGGGGTCCGACTGAACACTGAAGCTTTCTTT
TRBJ2-1,TRBD2,.,TRBV19,CASSSRVAGDHYNEQFF,TGTGCCAGTAGTAGTCGGGTAGCGGGAGACCACTACAATGAGCAGTTCTTC
TRBJ2-1,TRBD2,.,TRBV7-6,CASSLGGSIYNEQFF,TGTGCCAGCAGCTTGGGCGGGAGTATCTACAATGAGCAGTTCTTC
TRBJ2-7,.,few,TRBV18,CASSPPSGHYYEQYF,TGTGCCAGCTCACCACCTTCAGGACATTACTACGAGCAGTACTTC
TRBJ2-5,.,.,TRBV4-1,CASSQQIQETQYF,TGCGCCAGCAGCCAACAAATCCAAGAGACCCAGTACTTC
TRBJ2-1,.,.,TRBV5-4,CASSLGGSSYNEQFF,TGTGCCAGCAGCTTGGGCGGAAGCTCCTACAATGAGCAGTTCTTC
TRBJ1-2,.,.,TRBV11-2,CASSPTGTAGQGYTF,TGTGCCAGCAGCCCGACGGGGACCGCCGGGCAGGGCTACACCTTC
TRBJ2-1,TRBD1,few,TRBV29-1,CSVFFTGGLSYNEQFF,TGCAGCGTTTTTTTTACAGGGGGACTCTCCTACAATGAGCAGTTCTTC
TRBJ2-5,TRBD1,few,TRBV29-1,CSVTTGGEETQYF,TGCAGCGTTACGACAGGGGGAGAGGAGACCCAGTACTTC
TRBJ2-7,TRBD2,.,TRBV18,CASSPASGYEQYF,TGTGCCAGCTCACCAGCTAGCGGCTACGAGCAGTACTTC
TRBJ2-7,.,.,TRBV27,CASKLGYEQYF,TGTGCCAGCAAGTTGGGCTACGAGCAGTACTTC
TRBJ2-1,TRBD1,.,TRBV7-6,CASSLAGQGANEQFF,TGTGCCAGCAGCTTAGCCGGACAGGGCGCTAATGAGCAGTTCTTC
TRBJ1-2,.,.,TRBV5-6,CASSLGQARFYGYTF,TGTGCCAGCAGCTTGGGACAGGCGCGGTTCTATGGCTACACCTTC
TRBJ2-5,.,.,TRBV18,CASSPDAAETQYF,TGTGCCAGCTCACCGGATGCGGCGGAGACCCAGTACTTC
TRBJ2-3,.,.,TRBV19,CASSIPGGPSTDTQYF,TGTGCCAGTAGTATCCCAGGGGGGCCTAGCACAGATACGCAGTATTTT
TRBJ1-4,TRBD1,.,TRBV27,CASLPREGASEKLFF,TGTGCCAGCCTCCCCCGGGAGGGGGCGAGTGAAAAACTGTTTTTT
TRBJ2-1,.,once,TRBV29-1,CSVVALGYEQFF,TGCAGCGTTGTGGCCCTCGGCTATGAGCAGTTCTTC
TRBJ2-7,TRBD1,.,TRBV29-1,CSASGTGGYEQYF,TGCAGCGCCTCCGGGACAGGGGGCTACGAGCAGTACTTC
TRBJ2-7,TRBD2,.,TRBV11-1,CASSLEERDAPEQYF,TGTGCCAGCAGCTTAGAAGAGCGGGATGCCCCCGAGCAGTACTTC
TRBJ2-1,.,.,TRBV29-1,CSVEDLTDSYNEQFF,TGCAGCGTTGAAGATCTAACAGATTCCTACAATGAGCAGTTCTTC
TRBJ2-5,.,.,TRBV18,CASSPPARGRETQYF,TGTGCCAGCTCACCACCGGCCCGGGGGCGAGAGACCCAGTACTTC
TRBJ1-2,.,.,TRBV28,CASKTGAAASLYGYTF,TGTGCCAGCAAAACCGGGGCCGCTGCCTCCCTTTATGGCTACACCTTC
TRBJ2-5,TRBD2,.,TRBV6-6,CATRTSGQETQYF,TGTGCCACCAGGACTAGCGGACAAGAGACCCAGTACTTC
TRBJ2-5,.,once,TRBV27,CASSPTGAAQYF,TGTGCCAGCAGTCCAACGGGGGCGGCCCAGTACTTC
TRBJ2-3,.,few,TRBV7-3,CASSPGTSTDTQYF,TGTGCCAGCAGCCCCGGTACTAGCACAGATACGCAGTATTTT
TRBJ1-1,.,.,TRBV10-3,CAIGSFSTEAFF,TGTGCCATCGGATCGTTTAGCACTGAAGCTTTCTTT
TRBJ2-1,.,.,TRBV28,CASSLYQKGNEQFF,TGTGCCAGCAGTTTATACCAAAAGGGGAATGAGCAGTTCTTC
TRBJ2-1,.,.,TRBV19,CASSVLFGGSYNEQFF,TGTGCCAGTAGTGTACTGTTCGGGGGCTCCTACAATGAGCAGTTCTTC
TRBJ2-1,TRBD1,.,TRBV7-6,CASTPWDRAHNEQFF,TGTGCCAGCACGCCCTGGGACAGGGCCCACAATGAGCAGTTCTTC
TRBJ2-1,TRBD2,.,TRBV6-4,CASSDSGLAGPDEQFF,TGTGCCAGCAGTGACTCGGGACTAGCGGGACCGGATGAGCAGTTCTTC
TRBJ2-2,TRBD1,once,TRBV18,CASSPRAGGRTGELFF,TGTGCCAGCTCACCACGGGCAGGGGGCAGGACCGGGGAGCTGTTTTTT